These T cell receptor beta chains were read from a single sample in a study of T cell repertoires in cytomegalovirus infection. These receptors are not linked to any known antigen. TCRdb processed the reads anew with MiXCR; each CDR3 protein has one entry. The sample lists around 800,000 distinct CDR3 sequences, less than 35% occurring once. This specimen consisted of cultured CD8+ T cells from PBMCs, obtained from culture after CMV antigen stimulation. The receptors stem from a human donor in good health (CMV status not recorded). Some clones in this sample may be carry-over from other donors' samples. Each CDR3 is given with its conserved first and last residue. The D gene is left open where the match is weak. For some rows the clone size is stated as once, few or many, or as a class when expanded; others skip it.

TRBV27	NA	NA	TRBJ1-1	TGTGCCAGCAGATCGACGGATAACACTGAAGCTTTCTTT	CASRSTDNTEAFF
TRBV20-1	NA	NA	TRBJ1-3	TGCAGTGCTAGATTTCAAGGAGGTTGGCAGGGAACGGAAGGAAACACCATATATTTT	CSARFQGGWQGTEGNTIYF
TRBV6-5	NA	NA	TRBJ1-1	TGTGCCAGCAGTTACTTTAAGGGTCCGAGGAACACTGAAGCTTTCTTT	CASSYFKGPRNTEAFF
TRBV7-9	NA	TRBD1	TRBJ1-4	TGTGCCAGCGCAAGGGGGCTGAGAGAAAAACTGTTTTTT	CASARGLREKLFF
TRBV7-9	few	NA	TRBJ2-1	TGTGCCAGCCCGCCCCCGGGGGCCTACAATGAGCAGTTCTTC	CASPPPGAYNEQFF
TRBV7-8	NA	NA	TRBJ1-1	TGTGCCAGCAGCTTAGCGCAGAGGATATCATGGAACACTGAAGCTTTCTTT	CASSLAQRISWNTEAFF
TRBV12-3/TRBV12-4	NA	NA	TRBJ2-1	TGTGCCAGCAGACAGGATTACAATGAGCAGTTCTTC	CASRQDYNEQFF
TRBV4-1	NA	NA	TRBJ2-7	TGCGCCAGCAGCCAAGGACAGGCTTTCTACGAGCAGTACTTC	CASSQGQAFYEQYF
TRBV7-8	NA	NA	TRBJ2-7	TGTGCCAGCAGCGCCAAGGGCCCCCAGGCCTACGAGCAGTACTTC	CASSAKGPQAYEQYF
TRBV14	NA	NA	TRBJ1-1	TGTGCCAGCAGCCAAGGGCCACCGTTTGTGAGAGGGGCGGACACTGAAGCTTTCTTT	CASSQGPPFVRGADTEAFF
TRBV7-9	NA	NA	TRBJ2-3	TGTGCCAGCAGCTTAGCGTATTCATGGCCCCCAAGCCTCACAGATACGCAGTATTTT	CASSLAYSWPPSLTDTQYF
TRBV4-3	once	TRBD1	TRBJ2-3	TGCGCCAGCAGCCAAGAAACAGGGGATTATTCAGATACGCAGTATTTT	CASSQETGDYSDTQYF
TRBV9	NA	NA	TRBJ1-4	TGTGCCAGCAGCGCAAGCGGGGCCCGCAATGAAAAACTGTTTTTT	CASSASGARNEKLFF
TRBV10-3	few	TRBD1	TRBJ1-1	TGTGCCATTCGGTCGTGGACAGGTGAAGCTTTCTTT	CAIRSWTGEAFF
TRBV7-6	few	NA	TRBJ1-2	TGTGCCAGCAGCTCCAAAGGACATTTCTATGGCTACACCTTC	CASSSKGHFYGYTF
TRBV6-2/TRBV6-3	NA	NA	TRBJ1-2	TGTGCCAGCACCCCATTCGGGGGGAACTATGGCTACACCTTC	CASTPFGGNYGYTF
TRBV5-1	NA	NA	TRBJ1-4	TGCGCCAGCAGCTTGGCGGGGGTGGTTGTTGAAAAACTGTTTTTT	CASSLAGVVVEKLFF
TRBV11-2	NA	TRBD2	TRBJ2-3	TGTGCCAGCAGCATCAGCGGGGGTTCCACAGATACGCAGTATTTT	CASSISGGSTDTQYF
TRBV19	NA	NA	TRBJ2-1	TGTGCCAGTAGTGAACCAGGGAATCCAGTGTACAATGAGCAGTTCTTC	CASSEPGNPVYNEQFF
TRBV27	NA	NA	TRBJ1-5	TGTGCCAGCAGGCCAGTAGCCTCCGTTCATCAGCCCCAGCATTTT	CASRPVASVHQPQHF
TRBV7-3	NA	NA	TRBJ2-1	TGTGCCAGCAGCTCCGGATCTAGCTCCTACAATGAGCAGTTCTTC	CASSSGSSSYNEQFF